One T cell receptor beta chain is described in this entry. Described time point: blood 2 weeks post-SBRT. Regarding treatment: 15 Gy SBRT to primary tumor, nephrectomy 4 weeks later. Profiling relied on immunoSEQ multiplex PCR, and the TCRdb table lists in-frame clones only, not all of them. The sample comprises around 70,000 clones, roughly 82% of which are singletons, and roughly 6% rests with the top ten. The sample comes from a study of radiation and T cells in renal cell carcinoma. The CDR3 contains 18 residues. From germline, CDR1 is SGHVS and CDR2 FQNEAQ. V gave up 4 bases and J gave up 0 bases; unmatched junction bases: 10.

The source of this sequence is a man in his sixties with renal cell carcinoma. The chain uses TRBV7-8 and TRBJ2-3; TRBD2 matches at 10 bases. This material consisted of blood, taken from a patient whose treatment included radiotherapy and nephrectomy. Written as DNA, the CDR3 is TGTGCCAGCAGCTCTAGCGGGAGATGGGACCTTAGCACAGATACGCAGTATTTT. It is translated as CASSSSGRWDLSTDTQYF. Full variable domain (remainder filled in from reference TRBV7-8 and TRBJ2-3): GAGVSQSPRYKVAKRGQDVALRCDPISGHVSLFWYQQALGQGPEFLTYFQNEAQLDKSGLPSDRFFAERPEGSVSTLKIQRTQQEDSAVYLCASSSSGRWDLSTDTQYFGPGTRLTVL.